This T cell receptor (beta chain) was retrieved from a study of control samples from healthy donors and cancer patients. J was trimmed by 4 bases and V by 4 bases; bases with no gene match: 4. In germline, CDR1 is SGDLS, CDR2 YYNGEE. The CDR3 totals 16 residues. TCRdb's copy holds only in-frame clones and misses some; the assay was immunoSEQ multiplex PCR. There are more than 85,000 clones in the sample; 90% occur only once, and under 4.5% lies in the top ten. This clone was seen only once. Sequenced sample: blood. The receptor comes from a human donor in good health. The donor label of this sample is uncertain. V gene TRBV9 combines with J gene TRBJ2-1, with 14 bases identical to TRBD2. Written as DNA, the CDR3 is TGTGCCAGCAGCCGGACTAGCGGGGGGCTTTACAATGAGCAGTTCTTC. The encoded protein is CASSRTSGGLYNEQFF.